This is a list of T cell receptor beta chains from one sample in a study of blood T cell dynamics during melanoma immunotherapy. Using immunoSEQ multiplex PCR, the repertoire was profiled, and TCRdb retains in-frame clones only, with some absent. The sample lists 15,000 to 20,000 clones, 83% occurring once. The sequenced sample was blood, obtained from a patient treated with checkpoint blockade. These receptors all stem from a human donor with melanoma. Each CDR3 is given with its conserved first and last residue. Fields, in order: clone size, D gene, V gene, J gene, CDR3 protein, CDR3 DNA. D genes are given only for firm matches. Only some rows state a clone size, as once, few, many or a class for expanded clones.

clone size: -; D gene: TRBD2; V gene: TRBV5-4; J gene: TRBJ2-7; CDR3 protein: CASSPGASGSSSYEQYF; CDR3 DNA: TGTGCCAGCAGCCCGGGTGCTAGCGGGAGTAGTTCCTACGAGCAGTACTTC
clone size: few; D gene: TRBD1; V gene: TRBV7-9; J gene: TRBJ1-2; CDR3 protein: CASSSRGKDYGYTF; CDR3 DNA: TGTGCCAGCAGCTCCAGGGGGAAGGACTATGGCTACACCTTC
clone size: -; D gene: -; V gene: TRBV7-6; J gene: TRBJ2-2; CDR3 protein: CASSLATRNTGELFF; CDR3 DNA: TGTGCCAGCAGCTTAGCAACTCGAAACACCGGGGAGCTGTTTTTT
clone size: -; D gene: TRBD1; V gene: TRBV4-1; J gene: TRBJ2-1; CDR3 protein: CASSLNPGQGLPSSYNEQFF; CDR3 DNA: TGCGCCAGCAGCCTAAACCCGGGACAGGGACTTCCGAGCTCCTACAATGAGCAGTTCTTC
clone size: -; D gene: TRBD2; V gene: TRBV7-8; J gene: TRBJ2-3; CDR3 protein: CASSLGLGTSGSFIDTQYF; CDR3 DNA: TGTGCCAGCAGCTTAGGTCTTGGAACTAGCGGGAGCTTCATAGATACGCAGTATTTT
clone size: few; D gene: TRBD1; V gene: TRBV30; J gene: TRBJ1-1; CDR3 protein: CAWSRDRGRYGAFF; CDR3 DNA: TGTGCCTGGAGTCGAGACAGGGGGCGATATGGAGCTTTCTTT
clone size: -; D gene: -; V gene: TRBV28; J gene: TRBJ2-5; CDR3 protein: CASSLTTGFPETQYF; CDR3 DNA: TGTGCCAGCAGTTTAACCACAGGGTTCCCAGAGACCCAGTACTTC
clone size: -; D gene: TRBD2; V gene: TRBV28; J gene: TRBJ2-1; CDR3 protein: CASTLAAGGYNEQFF; CDR3 DNA: TGTGCCAGCACCCTGGCAGCGGGAGGGTACAATGAGCAGTTCTTC
clone size: -; D gene: TRBD2; V gene: TRBV7-9; J gene: TRBJ2-5; CDR3 protein: CASSLAVTSATDF; CDR3 DNA: TGTGCCAGCAGCTTAGCTGTGACTAGCGCGACCGACTTC
clone size: -; D gene: -; V gene: TRBV10-3; J gene: TRBJ2-1; CDR3 protein: CASKRDNEQFF; CDR3 DNA: TGTGCGTCCAAGCGGGACAATGAGCAGTTCTTC
clone size: -; D gene: -; V gene: TRBV28; J gene: TRBJ1-3; CDR3 protein: CASSLGPRGTIYF; CDR3 DNA: TGTGCCAGCAGTCTGGGCCCCAGGGGCACCATATATTTT
clone size: -; D gene: -; V gene: TRBV28; J gene: TRBJ1-4; CDR3 protein: CASSLLGTQGEKLFF; CDR3 DNA: TGTGCCAGCAGCCTCTTGGGTACCCAGGGTGAAAAACTGTTTTTT
clone size: -; D gene: -; V gene: TRBV30; J gene: TRBJ2-7; CDR3 protein: CAWSVWGRPYEQYF; CDR3 DNA: TGTGCCTGGAGTGTATGGGGGCGGCCCTACGAGCAGTACTTC
clone size: -; D gene: -; V gene: TRBV15; J gene: TRBJ1-3; CDR3 protein: CATSAVSRRNTIYF; CDR3 DNA: TGTGCCACCAGCGCCGTATCCCGAAGAAACACCATATATTTT
clone size: -; D gene: -; V gene: TRBV28; J gene: TRBJ1-6; CDR3 protein: CASSPGQVSPLHF; CDR3 DNA: TGTGCCAGCAGTCCGGGCCAGGTCTCACCCCTCCACTTT
clone size: -; D gene: -; V gene: TRBV4-3; J gene: TRBJ2-3; CDR3 protein: CASSQDGDPTDTQYF; CDR3 DNA: TGCGCCAGCAGCCAAGATGGGGACCCCACAGATACGCAGTATTTT
clone size: -; D gene: -; V gene: TRBV5-1; J gene: TRBJ1-6; CDR3 protein: CASSLASVNSPLHF; CDR3 DNA: TGCGCCAGCAGCTTGGCGTCAGTAAATTCACCCCTCCACTTT
clone size: few; D gene: -; V gene: TRBV2; J gene: TRBJ2-7; CDR3 protein: CASSPSGLTYEQYF; CDR3 DNA: TGTGCCAGCAGCCCATCGGGCTTAACCTACGAGCAGTACTTC
clone size: -; D gene: TRBD1; V gene: TRBV5-1; J gene: TRBJ2-3; CDR3 protein: CASSWGQGNTDTQYF; CDR3 DNA: TGCGCCAGCAGCTGGGGACAGGGTAACACAGATACGCAGTATTTT
clone size: -; D gene: TRBD2; V gene: TRBV7-8; J gene: TRBJ2-3; CDR3 protein: CASSLGDSGSPLTDTQYF; CDR3 DNA: TGTGCCAGCAGCTTAGGGGATAGCGGGAGCCCCCTCACAGATACGCAGTATTTT
clone size: -; D gene: TRBD2; V gene: TRBV6-1; J gene: TRBJ2-7; CDR3 protein: CASRQTSGRVPFF; CDR3 DNA: TGTGCCAGCAGGCAGACTAGCGGGAGGGTTCCGTTCTTC
clone size: once; D gene: TRBD1; V gene: TRBV5-6; J gene: TRBJ2-7; CDR3 protein: CASSLVDRGLREQYF; CDR3 DNA: TGTGCCAGCAGCTTGGTCGACAGGGGGCTGCGGGAGCAGTACTTC
clone size: -; D gene: TRBD2; V gene: TRBV7-9; J gene: TRBJ2-3; CDR3 protein: CASSPALAGTDTQYF; CDR3 DNA: TGTGCCAGCAGCCCGGCTCTAGCGGGCACAGATACGCAGTATTTT
clone size: -; D gene: -; V gene: TRBV11-2; J gene: TRBJ2-3; CDR3 protein: CASSLTRTSDTQYF; CDR3 DNA: TGTGCCAGCAGCTTAACTAGAACTTCAGATACGCAGTATTTT
clone size: -; D gene: TRBD1; V gene: TRBV5-4; J gene: TRBJ2-7; CDR3 protein: CASSLVPRDSLSYEQYF; CDR3 DNA: TGTGCCAGCAGCTTGGTCCCCCGGGACAGCCTCTCCTACGAGCAGTACTTC
clone size: -; D gene: -; V gene: TRBV19; J gene: TRBJ1-5; CDR3 protein: CASSIPGFNQPQHF; CDR3 DNA: TGTGCCAGTAGTATTCCGGGATTCAATCAGCCCCAGCATTTT
clone size: -; D gene: -; V gene: TRBV4-3; J gene: TRBJ2-5; CDR3 protein: CASSQDESRTQYF; CDR3 DNA: TGCGCCAGCAGCCAAGATGAGTCCCGGACCCAGTACTTC
clone size: -; D gene: -; V gene: TRBV30; J gene: TRBJ2-7; CDR3 protein: CAWRRVGTSYEQYF; CDR3 DNA: TGTGCCTGGAGGAGGGTTGGCACCTCCTACGAGCAGTACTTC
clone size: -; D gene: -; V gene: TRBV27; J gene: TRBJ2-2; CDR3 protein: CASCSFGTTGELFF; CDR3 DNA: TGTGCCAGCTGTTCTTTCGGTACCACCGGGGAGCTGTTTTTT
clone size: -; D gene: -; V gene: TRBV7-6; J gene: TRBJ2-5; CDR3 protein: CASSNRDSTRTQYF; CDR3 DNA: TGTGCCAGCAGCAACCGGGACTCCACCCGGACCCAGTACTTC
clone size: -; D gene: -; V gene: TRBV29-1; J gene: TRBJ1-1; CDR3 protein: CSVWALNTEAFF; CDR3 DNA: TGCAGCGTGTGGGCCTTGAACACTGAAGCTTTCTTT
clone size: -; D gene: TRBD2; V gene: TRBV6-6; J gene: TRBJ2-1; CDR3 protein: CASSYSRLAGGNEQFF; CDR3 DNA: TGTGCCAGCAGTTACTCGAGACTAGCGGGAGGGAATGAGCAGTTCTTC
clone size: -; D gene: TRBD1; V gene: TRBV9; J gene: TRBJ1-2; CDR3 protein: CASSVNPGQGDGYTF; CDR3 DNA: TGTGCCAGCAGCGTCAATCCGGGACAGGGGGATGGCTACACCTTC
clone size: -; D gene: -; V gene: TRBV7-9; J gene: TRBJ2-1; CDR3 protein: CASSSLGGGSYNEQFF; CDR3 DNA: TGTGCCAGCAGCTCCCTAGGGGGAGGCTCCTACAATGAGCAGTTCTTC
clone size: few; D gene: -; V gene: TRBV9; J gene: TRBJ2-3; CDR3 protein: CASSVAGSADTQYF; CDR3 DNA: TGTGCCAGCAGCGTAGCGGGGTCGGCGGATACGCAGTATTTT
clone size: once; D gene: -; V gene: TRBV29-1; J gene: TRBJ2-7; CDR3 protein: CSVGGAGSYYEQYF; CDR3 DNA: TGCAGCGTGGGGGGGGCCGGAAGCTACTACGAGCAGTACTTC
clone size: -; D gene: TRBD1; V gene: TRBV9; J gene: TRBJ1-1; CDR3 protein: CASSVATGGFTEAFF; CDR3 DNA: TGTGCCAGCAGCGTAGCTACAGGGGGCTTTACTGAAGCTTTCTTT
clone size: -; D gene: TRBD1; V gene: TRBV6-6; J gene: TRBJ1-5; CDR3 protein: CTSSSRDSYYQPQHF; CDR3 DNA: TGTACCAGCAGTTCCCGGGACAGCTATTATCAGCCCCAGCATTTT
clone size: once; D gene: -; V gene: TRBV16; J gene: TRBJ2-7; CDR3 protein: CASSAGGGEQYF; CDR3 DNA: TGTGCCAGCAGCGCTGGAGGGGGCGAGCAGTACTTC
clone size: once; D gene: -; V gene: TRBV7-6; J gene: TRBJ2-1; CDR3 protein: CASSNFQLGRDEQFF; CDR3 DNA: TGTGCCAGCAGCAACTTCCAGTTGGGCAGAGATGAGCAGTTCTTC
clone size: -; D gene: -; V gene: TRBV7-9; J gene: TRBJ1-2; CDR3 protein: CASTRGDGYTF; CDR3 DNA: TGTGCCAGCACTCGGGGGGACGGCTACACCTTC
clone size: -; D gene: TRBD2; V gene: TRBV15; J gene: TRBJ2-5; CDR3 protein: CATSRDSRLAGGAYQETQYF; CDR3 DNA: TGTGCCACCAGCAGAGATTCTAGGCTAGCGGGCGGGGCGTACCAAGAGACCCAGTACTTC
clone size: few; D gene: -; V gene: TRBV11-1; J gene: TRBJ1-1; CDR3 protein: CASSLEVNTEAFF; CDR3 DNA: TGTGCCAGCAGCTTAGAGGTGAACACTGAAGCTTTCTTT
clone size: -; D gene: TRBD1; V gene: TRBV5-1; J gene: TRBJ1-2; CDR3 protein: CASSGPGQGADYGYTF; CDR3 DNA: TGCGCCAGCAGCGGACCGGGACAGGGGGCTGACTATGGCTACACCTTC
clone size: -; D gene: TRBD1; V gene: TRBV30; J gene: TRBJ2-7; CDR3 protein: CALSRDRPYEQYF; CDR3 DNA: TGTGCCCTATCCCGGGACAGACCCTACGAGCAGTACTTC
clone size: -; D gene: TRBD1; V gene: TRBV5-5; J gene: TRBJ2-2; CDR3 protein: CASSLAPGQGFAGELFF; CDR3 DNA: TGTGCCAGCAGCTTAGCTCCGGGACAGGGGTTCGCCGGGGAGCTGTTTTTT
clone size: -; D gene: -; V gene: TRBV9; J gene: TRBJ1-4; CDR3 protein: CASSVGVMEENEKLFF; CDR3 DNA: TGTGCCAGCAGCGTAGGGGTTATGGAGGAGAATGAAAAACTGTTTTTT
clone size: -; D gene: -; V gene: TRBV25-1; J gene: TRBJ1-3; CDR3 protein: CASSESGVSGNTIYF; CDR3 DNA: TGTGCCAGCAGTGAATCAGGGGTCTCTGGAAACACCATATATTTT
clone size: few; D gene: -; V gene: TRBV7-2; J gene: TRBJ1-1; CDR3 protein: CASSLSVRNTEAFF; CDR3 DNA: TGTGCCAGCAGCTTATCGGTTAGGAACACTGAAGCTTTCTTT
clone size: -; D gene: -; V gene: TRBV28; J gene: TRBJ2-1; CDR3 protein: CASSFAQGNNEQFF; CDR3 DNA: TGTGCCAGCAGTTTTGCCCAGGGAAACAATGAGCAGTTCTTC
clone size: -; D gene: TRBD2; V gene: TRBV27; J gene: TRBJ2-4; CDR3 protein: CASRNPGGGKNIQYF; CDR3 DNA: TGTGCCAGCAGAAACCCGGGGGGGGGCAAAAACATTCAGTACTTC
clone size: -; D gene: -; V gene: TRBV5-1; J gene: TRBJ2-2; CDR3 protein: CASSARDWELFF; CDR3 DNA: TGCGCCAGCAGCGCAAGGGATTGGGAGCTGTTTTTT
clone size: -; D gene: -; V gene: TRBV2; J gene: TRBJ2-2; CDR3 protein: CASSESGYTGELFF; CDR3 DNA: TGTGCCAGCAGTGAGTCCGGGTACACCGGGGAGCTGTTTTTT
clone size: -; D gene: TRBD2; V gene: TRBV18; J gene: TRBJ2-2; CDR3 protein: CASSPPTSGRTGELFF; CDR3 DNA: TGTGCCAGCTCACCACCGACTAGCGGGAGGACCGGGGAGCTGTTTTTT
clone size: -; D gene: -; V gene: TRBV29-1; J gene: TRBJ1-1; CDR3 protein: CSVGRRGTEAFF; CDR3 DNA: TGCAGCGTTGGCCGGCGAGGCACTGAAGCTTTCTTT
clone size: -; D gene: -; V gene: TRBV28; J gene: TRBJ2-1; CDR3 protein: CASSPPDLDRNEQFF; CDR3 DNA: TGTGCCAGCAGTCCACCGGACCTGGACCGCAATGAGCAGTTCTTC
clone size: once; D gene: TRBD1; V gene: TRBV11-2; J gene: TRBJ2-7; CDR3 protein: CASSQTGATYEQYF; CDR3 DNA: TGTGCCAGCAGCCAGACAGGGGCTACCTACGAGCAGTACTTC
clone size: -; D gene: -; V gene: TRBV15; J gene: TRBJ2-3; CDR3 protein: CATSRGGGSTDTQYF; CDR3 DNA: TGTGCCACCAGTAGAGGGGGAGGTAGCACAGATACGCAGTATTTT
clone size: -; D gene: -; V gene: TRBV19; J gene: TRBJ1-3; CDR3 protein: CASSDRFISGNTIYF; CDR3 DNA: TGTGCCAGCAGTGACAGGTTCATCTCTGGAAACACCATATATTTT
clone size: -; D gene: TRBD1; V gene: TRBV5-6; J gene: TRBJ2-3; CDR3 protein: CASSLSTGVDLADTQYF; CDR3 DNA: TGTGCCAGCAGCTTGAGCACAGGGGTCGATTTAGCAGATACGCAGTATTTT